This note documents a single T cell receptor beta chain sequence. What it binds is unknown. This sample was taken from a study of vaccination and CD4 T cells after COVID-19. At the level of the study: Typically, post-vaccine samples were obtained a median approximately 75 days after dose two, within a range of 14 to 241.

Treatment meaning: roughly nine-day PBMC culture with coronavirus spike peptide pools or control peptides (ViraFEST assay). Gathering of the CD4+ T cells, from the unexposed donor, took place before the COVID-19 pandemic (2011-2018). Negative selection separated CD4+ T cells from 10-day cultures. Probes of unexposed-donor CD4+ T cells used SARS-CoV-2 S/N and four cold-coronavirus spikes (cells permitting). V lost 7 bases, J lost 2 bases, and 20 bases lay in between. CDR3 size: 15 residues. Germline V lookup: CDR1 DFQATT, CDR2 SNEGSKA (reference sequence). The assay that was used to sequence DNA from cultured CD4+ T cells was the Oncomine TCR Beta short-read assay. Each CDR3 protein is one row after TCRdb ran MiXCR on the PCR reads. The sample has approximately 7,000 distinct CDR3 sequences; 50% to 55% are singletons.

This sequence originates from a human donor in good health. Input material: CD4+ T cells from blood, cultured in vitro. The V call is TRBV20-1, the J call TRBJ2-5, with D possibly being TRBD1 (5 bases). The DNA of the CDR3 is TGCAGTGTCACGCTTGGTAACTCAGGGCAAGAGACCCAGTACTTC. As protein: CSVTLGNSGQETQYF.